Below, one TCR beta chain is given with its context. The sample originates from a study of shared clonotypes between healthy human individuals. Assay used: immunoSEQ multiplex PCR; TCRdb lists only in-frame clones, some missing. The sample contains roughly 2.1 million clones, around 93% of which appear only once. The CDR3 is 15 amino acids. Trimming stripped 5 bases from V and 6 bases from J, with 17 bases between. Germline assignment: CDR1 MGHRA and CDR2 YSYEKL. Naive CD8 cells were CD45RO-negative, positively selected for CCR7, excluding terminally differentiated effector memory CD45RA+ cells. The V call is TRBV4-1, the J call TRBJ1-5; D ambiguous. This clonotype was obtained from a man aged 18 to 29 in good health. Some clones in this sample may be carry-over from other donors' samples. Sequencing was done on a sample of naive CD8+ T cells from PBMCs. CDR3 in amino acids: CASSAHVSALQPQHF. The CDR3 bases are TGCGCCAGCAGCGCGCATGTGTCAGCGCTTCAGCCCCAGCATTTT.